This TCR beta chain was found in a study of CD4+ T cells in melanoma. Here immunoSEQ multiplex PCR was the method, and the copy in TCRdb shows in-frame clones only, minus some. This table has fewer than 150,000 clones, about 93% appearing once. The clonotype originates from a human donor with melanoma.

The CDR3 DNA reads TGTGCCAGCAGTTCAAATACAGATACGCAGTATTTT. Translated, it gives CASSSNTDTQYF. This chain connects TRBV28 to TRBJ2-3; D uncertain. Germline CDR1 reads MDHEN; CDR2 reads SYDVKM. Trimming pared 4 bases from V and 3 bases from J, leaving 5 bases between. The CDR3 extends over 12 amino acids. Together with reference TRBV28 and TRBJ2-3, the CDR3 gives the full variable domain: DVKVTQSSRYLVKRTGEKVFLECVQDMDHENMFWYRQDPGLGLRLIYFSYDVKMKEKGDIPEGYSVSREKKERFSLILESASTNQTSMYLCASSSNTDTQYFGPGTRLTVL.